This T cell receptor (beta chain) was found in a study of blood T cell repertoires in COVID-19. How the authors handled the data: For nucleated cells, counts were estimated from reference gene primer amplification. Sequencing used immunoSEQ multiplex PCR; TCRdb keeps in-frame clones, though not all of them. That table is the source of V, J and clone size, and D and trimming were worked out from the DNA. The table has around 100,000 clones, roughly nine tenths seen once. What was sequenced was peripheral blood. This clonotype was obtained from a woman older than 75 with acute or convalescent COVID-19.

The CDR3 loop reads CASSPPYLNEQFF. The CDR3 bases are TGTGCCAGCAGTCCTCCCTACCTTAATGAGCAGTTCTTC. The rearrangement uses TRBV27 and TRBJ2-1; D not resolved. Looked up from germline, CDR1 is MNHEY and CDR2 is SMNVEV (reference sequence). CDR3 length: 13 amino acids. V was shortened by 5 bases and J by 7 bases, with 12 bases between the two germline ends.